The present T cell receptor (beta chain) was sequenced within a study of blood T cell repertoires in COVID-19 (dated by TCRdb to the early 2020s). A note on the overall study: Samples covering the acute and convalescent phases of COVID-19 were provided by collaborators in the United States, Italy and Spain. Where available, HLA class I and class II types were obtained from metadata supplied by the sample provider rather than from assay-based typing. The sample metadata nearly always contained a de-identified subject ID, COVID-19 status, age in years and sex. The repertoires were released in a freely available public database intended as a resource for research on the immune response to SARS-CoV-2. The samples were drawn from two sources: the first 160 participants of the ongoing ImmuneRACE study, and 1,200 or so subjects contributed by 6 global collaborators. The material from the prospective study consisted of cDNA or gDNA derived from T cells, B-cell-depleted T cells, or PBMCs. Deeply sampled blood TCRbeta repertoires from subjects exposed to, actively infected with, or recovered from COVID-19 were included in the dataset. General conclusions and limits of the study: Clinical and demographic metadata were provided uncurated, with the amount varying by source and participant.

The table lists this clone with a count of one. No cognate antigen has been identified for it. There are no base qualities to consult, and no much larger clone falls within one base. Each collaborating institution followed its own protocols to collect whole blood in K2EDTA tubes. Collaborator samples were shipped for TCRbeta analysis as frozen whole blood, isolated PBMCs, or DNA extracted from either sample type. Looking up the germline V gene yields CDR1 SGHRS and CDR2 YFSETQ. Spanning cysteine to phenylalanine, the CDR3 consists of 15 amino acids. Of the read, only the CDR3 DNA is kept; its 45 bases are in frame from base 1. The V and J ends are trimmed by 3 bases and 5 bases, leaving 17 bases between them. TCRbeta CDR3 regions were amplified from genomic DNA by means of the immunoSEQ Assay, a bias-controlled multiplex PCR. The paper's data handling went like this. Nucleated cell counts per sample were estimated from amplification of reference gene primers within the assay. To quantify the absolute abundance of each unique TCRbeta CDR3 rearrangement, sequence reads were collapsed and filtered. Productive Simpson clonality was computed per sample as the square root of Simpson's diversity index over productive rearrangements. This is the immuneACCESS table as TCRdb keeps it, with only in-frame sequences that have V and J called. A part of the clones is gone; compared with another copy, unresolved V genes explain less than half, and the rest is unexplained. V, J and clone size derive from that table, while D and trimming were established from the DNA sequence. Present in this sample are about 67,000 clones, approximately 87% of which were seen just once. 0.95% to 1.5% of the sample is in the top ten clones.

The sequenced sample was peripheral blood. The receptor chain draws on TRBV5-1 and TRBJ1-1, and TRBD1 may be the D gene, going by 5 matching bases. The source is a woman aged 55-69 years with acute or convalescent COVID-19. The CDR3 has the sequence CASSSAQGRRTEAFF. The DNA is as follows: TGCGCCAGCAGCTCAGCGCAGGGTAGGAGAACTGAAGCTTTCTTT. With the rest looked up from the reference TRBV5-1 and TRBJ1-1 genes rather than sequenced, the full variable domain is KAGVTQTPRYLIKTRGQQVTLSCSPISGHRSVSWYQQTPGQGLQFLFEYFSETQRNKGNFPGRFSGRQFSNSRSEMNVSTLELGDSALYLCASSSAQGRRTEAFFGQGTRLTVV.